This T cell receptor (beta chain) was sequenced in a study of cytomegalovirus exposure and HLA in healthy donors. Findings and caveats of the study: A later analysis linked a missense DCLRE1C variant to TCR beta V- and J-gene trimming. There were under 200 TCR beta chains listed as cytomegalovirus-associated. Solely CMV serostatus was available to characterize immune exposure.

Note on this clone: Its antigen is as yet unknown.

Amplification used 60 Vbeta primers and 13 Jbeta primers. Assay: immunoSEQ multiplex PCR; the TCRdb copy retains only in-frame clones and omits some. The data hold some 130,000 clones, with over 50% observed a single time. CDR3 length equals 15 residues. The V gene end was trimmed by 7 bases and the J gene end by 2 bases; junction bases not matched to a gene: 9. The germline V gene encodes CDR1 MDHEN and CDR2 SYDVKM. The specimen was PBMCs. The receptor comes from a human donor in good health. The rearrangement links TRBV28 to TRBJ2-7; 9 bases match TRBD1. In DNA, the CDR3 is TGTGCCAGCATGTTGGGACAGGGTTTAGCCTACGAGCAGTACTTC. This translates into CASMLGQGLAYEQYF.